This TCR beta chain comes out of a study of blood T cells in healthy people across ages. This clonotype was picked up many times. A second PCR, run for roughly 7 to 12 cycles, used a sample-barcoded 5' primer plus a J-beta primer mix. In TCRdb, the 5' RACE reads were re-called with MiXCR into one record per CDR3 protein. This table has 750,000 to 1,000,000 distinct CDR3 sequences, 29% appearing once. The data also belong to a second study, concerning T cells of mothers and their children.

The TCR originated in a woman aged 40 to 50 in good health. The sample was blood.

The DNA for the CDR3 is TGCAGTGCTCCAGGGGGGCGGGGGGGCGGTGGTGAGCAGTTCTTC. Amino acids: CSAPGGRGGGGEQFF. J is TRBJ2-1 and V is TRBV20-1; 9 nucleotides match TRBD2. This CDR3 is built from 15 residues. Germline V CDR1 and CDR2: DFQATT, SNEGSKA (reference sequence). V dropped 5 bases and J dropped 9; count of bases not matched to a gene: 14.